This TCR beta chain was recorded in a study of T cells in Graves' hyperthyroidism and ophthalmopathy. General observations from the study: Blood held most thyroid clonotypes expanded above 0.001 frequency.

This clonotype was counted many times. Its specificity is not known. Researchers took RNA transcripts and amplified the TCR beta CDR3 regions from them. Carried out on the TCR CDR3, a first-round RT-PCR used the HTBI primer set. TCRdb reanalysed the multiplex PCR reads using MiXCR and keeps one entry per CDR3 protein. The table has around 340,000 distinct CDR3 sequences, about a sixth seen once. The germline V and J ends were trimmed by 4 bases and 5 bases, with 24 bases remaining between them. Germline V gene data show CDR1 as MNHEY and CDR2 as SVGEGT. The CDR3 covers 17 residues. The sample consisted of blood. V and J are TRBV6-2 or TRBV6-3 and TRBJ2-7; D remains ambiguous. This receptor was obtained from a woman aged 40-49 years with Graves' ophthalmopathy. This CDR3 reads CASSLESGLVFYNEQYF. CDR3 in DNA: TGTGCCAGCAGTTTAGAGTCGGGTTTGGTGTTCTATAACGAGCAGTACTTC.